One and the same sample provided the 21 T cell receptor beta chains below, sequenced in a study of shared clonotypes between healthy human individuals. Assay used: immunoSEQ multiplex PCR; TCRdb lists only in-frame clones, some missing. Among around 500,000 clones listed, roughly 80% were seen once. The sequenced material came from PBMCs. All receptors derive from a woman aged 40-49 years in good health. Some clones in this sample may be carry-over from other donors' samples.

The genes are TRBV5-6 and TRBJ2-1; maybe TRBD2 (5 bases). Between the trimmed V and J ends, which lost 4 bases and 5 bases, there was a span of 16 bases. Germline V CDR1 and CDR2: SGHDT, YYEEEE. CDR3 length: 15 residues. The CDR3 nucleotides read TGTGCCAGCAGCGGAGGACGACTAATTCACAATGAGCAGTTCTTC. Translation: CASSGGRLIHNEQFF.

The chain is built from TRBV18 and TRBJ2-7; maybe TRBD2 (6 bases). Germline V lookup: CDR1 KGHSH, CDR2 LQKENI. The CDR3 length is 14 residues. The germline V and J ends were trimmed by 0 bases and 5 bases, with 11 bases remaining between them. This CDR3 reads CASSPPLARDEQYF. CDR3 DNA sequence: TGTGCCAGCTCACCACCCCTAGCGAGAGACGAGCAGTACTTC.

The chain recombines TRBV7-9 with TRBJ2-7, with 7 bases lining up with TRBD1. The CDR3 length is 13 residues. In germline, CDR1 is SEHNR, CDR2 FQNEAQ (reference sequence). V trimming: 5 bases; J trimming: 5 bases; junction bases outside the gene matches: 6. The CDR3 bases are TGTGCCAGCAGCCACGGACAGGTCCACGAGCAGTACTTC. Translation gives CASSHGQVHEQYF.

Of note for this clone: Other DNA sequences within the sample encode an identical CDR3. The rearrangement links TRBV5-1 to TRBJ2-3; 9 nucleotides align to TRBD2. The CDR3 has 15 residues. The germline V gene has CDR1 SGHRS and CDR2 YFSETQ. V was clipped by 0 bases and J by 6 bases; unmatched bases: 5. Here the CDR3 reads CASSLGVAGADTQYF. Here the CDR3 DNA reads TGCGCCAGCAGCTTGGGGGTAGCGGGAGCTGATACGCAGTATTTT.

The chain uses TRBV10-3 and TRBJ2-1; 13 bases fit TRBD2. CDR3 length: 18 amino acids. Germline CDR1 reads ENHRY; CDR2 reads SYGVKD. V dropped 6 bases and J dropped 0; count of bases not matched to a gene: 8. DNA for the CDR3: TGTGCCATCAGCGGACTAGCGGGAGTCCCGAGCTCCTACAATGAGCAGTTCTTC. Protein sequence: CAISGLAGVPSSYNEQFF.

This clone was counted between two and nine times. With a far larger clone one base away, a read error is the likely cause. The sample carries other DNA sequences with the same CDR3. The chain combines TRBV11-2 with TRBJ2-5; 7 positions match TRBD1. With V trimmed by 5 bases and J by 1 base, 7 bases remained unmatched. Germline CDR1 and CDR2: SGHAT and FQNNGV. The CDR3 extends over 15 amino acids. The CDR3 loop reads CASSLAGTAQETQYF. CDR3 coding DNA: TGTGCCAGCAGCCTAGCTGGGACAGCCCAAGAGACCCAGTACTTC.

About this clone: Given a far larger clone just one base away, this is likely a sequencing read error. This specimen includes other DNA sequences encoding the same CDR3. V and J are TRBV29-1 and TRBJ2-7; 12 bases agree with TRBD2. Per germline, CDR1 SQVTM and CDR2 ANQGSEA. This CDR3 region has 13 residues. CDR3 in DNA: TGCAGTGTTGCGGGACTAGCGGGCTACGAGCAGTACTTC. This sequence encodes CSVAGLAGYEQYF.

The V call is TRBV10-3, the J call TRBJ2-3; 7 bases line up with TRBD2. The CDR3 covers 14 residues. Trimming at V came to 4 bases and at J to 6 bases, leaving 7 bases not matched to a gene. From germline, CDR1 is ENHRY and CDR2 SYGVKD. As DNA, the CDR3 is TGTGCCATCAGTGCGGGCGGGAGTTACGATACGCAGTATTTT. This codes for CAISAGGSYDTQYF.

Notes on this clone: The same CDR3 arises from other DNA sequences in this sample as well. CDR3 in amino acids: CASSPGQGTDTQYF. DNA for the CDR3: TGTGCCAGCAGTCCGGGACAGGGGACTGATACGCAGTATTTT. This chain connects TRBV6-1 to TRBJ2-3; 10 bases map to TRBD1. Germline V CDR1 and CDR2: MNHNS, SASEGT. The CDR3 has 14 amino acids. V dropped 5 bases and J dropped 6; count of bases not matched to a gene: 5.

This CDR3 reads CASSLGPGANEQFF. The CDR3 DNA is TGCGCCAGCAGCTTGGGCCCAGGGGCGAATGAGCAGTTCTTC. The chain is built from TRBV5-1 and TRBJ2-1, with D perhaps TRBD1 (6 bases). Germline loops: CDR1 SGHRS, CDR2 YFSETQ. The CDR3 is 14 amino acids. Trimming removed 0 bases from V and 7 bases from J, with 11 bases in between.

The chain recombines TRBV5-1 with TRBJ2-1, with D unresolved. The ends were cut back, 0 bases at V and 5 bases at J, with 3 bases in the middle. CDR1 and CDR2 (germline): SGHRS, YFSETQ. This CDR3 has 12 residues. Here the CDR3 reads CASSLANNEQFF. The CDR3, as DNA: TGCGCCAGCAGCTTGGCCAACAATGAGCAGTTCTTC.

This chain joins TRBV30 and TRBJ2-2; D gene ambiguous. From germline, CDR1 is GTSNPN and CDR2 SVGIG (reference sequence). V lost 0 bases and J lost 5, with 7 bases in between. This CDR3 spans 13 amino acids. This CDR3 reads CAWSVPITGELFF. For the CDR3, the DNA is TGTGCCTGGAGTGTACCGATAACCGGGGAGCTGTTTTTT.

V and J are TRBV5-1 and TRBJ2-7; 8 bases match TRBD1. CDR1 is SGHRS, CDR2 YFSETQ, per germline. CDR3 length: 14 amino acids. J lost 3 bases, V lost 1 base, and 3 bases had no gene match. The CDR3 nucleotides are TGCGCCAGCAGCTTGACAGGGGGAGACTACGAGCAGTACTTC. It specifies CASSLTGGDYEQYF. Drawing the rest from reference TRBV5-1 and TRBJ2-7, the complete variable domain is KAGVTQTPRYLIKTRGQQVTLSCSPISGHRSVSWYQQTPGQGLQFLFEYFSETQRNKGNFPGRFSGRQFSNSRSEMNVSTLELGDSALYLCASSLTGGDYEQYFGPGTRLTVT.

V and J are TRBV6-1 and TRBJ2-7; TRBD1 agrees at 8 bases. CDR1 MNHNS and CDR2 SASEGT come from the germline V gene. V shed 6 bases, J shed 2 bases, and the junction held 9 bases outside the gene matches. The CDR3 is 15 amino acids. CDR3 in DNA: TGTGCCAGCAGACTCCAGGGGGCGGGCCCCTACGAGCAGTACTTC. Its protein is CASRLQGAGPYEQYF.

A few counts support this clone. Other DNA sequences from this sample encode an identical CDR3 as well. The V and J genes are TRBV11-2 and TRBJ2-5; 7 bases fit TRBD1. The assigned J gene may be wrong: the sequence end matches TRBJ2-7 better. Germline CDR1 and CDR2: SGHAT and FQNNGV. This CDR3 spans 14 amino acids. The CDR3 region is CASSLVTGPYEQYF. CDR3 nucleotides: TGTGCCAGCAGCTTAGTGACAGGGCCCTACGAGCAGTACTTC.

The rearrangement joins TRBV9 to TRBJ2-7, with a tentative D call TRBD2 (7 bases). V lost 0 bases and J lost 1, with 11 bases in between. The CDR3 has 15 amino acids. Germline loops: CDR1 SGDLS, CDR2 YYNGEE. In DNA form, the CDR3 reads TGTGCCAGCAGCGTAGGAGGGAGGGGGTCCTACGAGCAGTACTTC. Its protein is CASSVGGRGSYEQYF.

With respect to this clone: One base separates it from a far larger clone, so it is likely a read error. The chain has TRBV11-2 and TRBJ1-1; a possible D gene is TRBD1 (5 bases). CDR3 size: 13 residues. Germline CDR1 is SGHAT and CDR2 is FQNNGV. Here the CDR3 reads CASSFQGLTGAFF. CDR3 nucleotides: TGTGCCAGCAGCTTCCAGGGTTTAACTGGAGCTTTCTTT.

The chain recombines TRBV5-6 with TRBJ2-5; no reliable D call. The CDR3 covers 14 residues. CDR1 is SGHDT, CDR2 YYEEEE, per germline. V was pared by 0 bases and J by 1 base, with 7 bases between. The CDR3 reads CASSLDGPQETQYF. The CDR3, as DNA: TGTGCCAGCAGCTTGGACGGACCCCAAGAGACCCAGTACTTC.

This clone has only one observation. The rearrangement links TRBV10-3 to TRBJ2-6, with D maybe TRBD1 (6 bases). Trimming stripped 7 bases from V and 0 bases from J, with 13 bases between. Germline assignment: CDR1 ENHRY and CDR2 SYGVKD. CDR3 length equals 16 residues. As DNA, the CDR3 is TGTGCCATCAAAGGACAGAGACTCTCTGGGGCCAACGTCCTGACTTTC. Translating it yields CAIKGQRLSGANVLTF.

The rearrangement links TRBV7-9 to TRBJ2-1; D remains ambiguous. V lost 5 bases and J lost 1, with 9 bases in between. Germline values: CDR1 SEHNR, CDR2 FQNEAQ (reference sequence). The CDR3 runs 14 residues. CDR3 DNA: TGTGCCAGCAGCACTGTTAGTTCCTACAATGAGCAGTTCTTC. Its protein product is CASSTVSSYNEQFF.

The chain uses TRBV19 and TRBJ1-3; D unclear. The ends were cut back, 9 bases at V and 1 base at J, with 13 bases in the middle. Germline values: CDR1 LNHDA, CDR2 SQIVND (reference sequence). This CDR3 has 14 amino acids. As DNA, the CDR3 is TGTGCCAGCCAGGATGATCCTTCTGGAAACACCATATATTTT. Translated, it gives CASQDDPSGNTIYF.